Listed here are 9 T cell receptor beta chains from one sample, sequenced in a study of shared clonotypes between healthy human individuals. TCRdb's table, derived via immunoSEQ multiplex PCR, lists solely in-frame clones and lacks some. The data contain about 480,000 clones, 60% to 85% of them singletons. What was sequenced was PBMCs. The receptors were gathered from a woman between 35 and 50 years old in good health. Some clones in this sample may be carry-over from other donors' samples.

This clone came up many times. The chain carries TRBV4-2 and TRBJ2-1; D gene ambiguous. The ends were cut back, 5 bases at V and 2 bases at J, with 13 bases in the middle. This CDR3 has 15 residues. From germline, CDR1 is LGHNA and CDR2 YNFKEQ. The CDR3 sequence: CASSLVPEAYNEQFF. CDR3 coding DNA: TGTGCCAGCAGCTTAGTTCCAGAGGCCTACAATGAGCAGTTCTTC.

The rearrangement links TRBV5-8 to TRBJ2-3; D unresolved. The CDR3 is made up of 14 amino acids. CDR1 is SGHTS, CDR2 YDEGEE, per germline. Trimming pared 0 bases from V and 3 bases from J, leaving 8 bases between. CDR3 sequence reads: CASSLGEWTDTQYF. The CDR3 coding sequence is TGTGCCAGCAGCTTGGGAGAGTGGACAGATACGCAGTATTTT.

The chain links TRBV2 to TRBJ2-5, with D tentatively TRBD1 or TRBD2 (6 bases each). Trimming took 6 bases from V and 1 from J, leaving 15 bases between them. The CDR3 runs to 15 residues. Germline values: CDR1 SNHLY, CDR2 FYNNEI. Here the CDR3 DNA reads TGTGCCAGCAGGAGGGGGGCCATCCCCCAAGAGACCCAGTACTTC. Protein: CASRRGAIPQETQYF.

For the CDR3, the DNA is TGTGCCAGCAGCCTCAGGACTAGCCGAGAGACCCAGTACTTC. This gives the protein CASSLRTSRETQYF. The V gene is TRBV28, the J gene TRBJ2-5, with 8 bases matching TRBD2. V trimming: 6 bases; J trimming: 4 bases; junction bases outside the gene matches: 7. Germline assignment: CDR1 MDHEN and CDR2 SYDVKM. The CDR3 has 14 amino acids.

This clone came up a few times. The same CDR3 also results from other DNA sequences found in this sample. V is TRBV5-4 and J is TRBJ1-3; a weak D match, TRBD1 (6 bases). Between the trimmed V and J ends, which lost 3 bases and 1 base, there was a span of 8 bases. The CDR3 totals 14 residues. Germline V CDR1 and CDR2: SGHNT, YYREEE (reference sequence). CDR3 in amino acids: CASSSRGSGNTIYF. Here the CDR3 DNA reads TGTGCCAGCAGCTCGAGGGGGTCTGGAAACACCATATATTTT.

This clone has more than one count but fewer than ten. This chain links TRBV9 with TRBJ2-1; 14 positions match TRBD2. After removal of 4 bases from V and 8 bases from J, the junction contained 8 bases not matched to a gene. The V gene's germline CDR1 is SGDLS and CDR2 YYNGEE. The CDR3 spans 16 residues. CDR3 in amino acids: CASSPRGLAGDHEQFF. In DNA form, the CDR3 reads TGTGCCAGCAGCCCCCGGGGACTAGCGGGAGACCATGAGCAGTTCTTC.

This clone appeared a few times. The genes are TRBV30 and TRBJ1-1; D perhaps matches TRBD1 (6 bases). The CDR3 is made up of 13 amino acids. CDR1 GTSNPN and CDR2 SVGIG come from the germline V gene (reference sequence). V shed 4 bases and J shed 0 bases, with 9 bases lying between them. CDR3 in DNA: TGTGCCTGGAAGCAGGGGATGAACACTGAAGCTTTCTTT. Encoded protein: CAWKQGMNTEAFF. The full variable domain, rest sourced from reference TRBV30 and TRBJ1-1, is SQTIHQWPATLVQPVGSPLSLECTVEGTSNPNLYWYRQAAGRGLQLLFYSVGIGQISSEVPQNLSASRPQDRQFILSSKKLLLSDSGFYLCAWKQGMNTEAFFGQGTRLTVV.

The chain links TRBV29-1 to TRBJ2-3; 8 bases match TRBD2. CDR1 is SQVTM, CDR2 ANQGSEA, per germline. The CDR3 covers 15 residues. J was trimmed by 1 base and V by 1 base; bases with no gene match: 4. CDR3 nucleotides: TGCAGCGTTGAAGGGGCGGGGGGCGGCACAGATACGCAGTATTTT. This codes for CSVEGAGGGTDTQYF.

V and J are TRBV5-1 and TRBJ1-3; TRBD1 aligns across 7 bases. The CDR3 has 17 amino acids. CDR1 and CDR2 (germline): SGHRS, YFSETQ. V shed 4 bases and J 1 base; nucleotides not matched to a gene: 11. CDR3 DNA: TGCGCCAGCAGCCGCGGGACAGTCAGCATTTCTGGAAACACCATATATTTT. The encoded protein is CASSRGTVSISGNTIYF. Drawing the rest from reference TRBV5-1 and TRBJ1-3, the complete variable domain is KAGVTQTPRYLIKTRGQQVTLSCSPISGHRSVSWYQQTPGQGLQFLFEYFSETQRNKGNFPGRFSGRQFSNSRSEMNVSTLELGDSALYLCASSRGTVSISGNTIYFGEGSWLTVV.